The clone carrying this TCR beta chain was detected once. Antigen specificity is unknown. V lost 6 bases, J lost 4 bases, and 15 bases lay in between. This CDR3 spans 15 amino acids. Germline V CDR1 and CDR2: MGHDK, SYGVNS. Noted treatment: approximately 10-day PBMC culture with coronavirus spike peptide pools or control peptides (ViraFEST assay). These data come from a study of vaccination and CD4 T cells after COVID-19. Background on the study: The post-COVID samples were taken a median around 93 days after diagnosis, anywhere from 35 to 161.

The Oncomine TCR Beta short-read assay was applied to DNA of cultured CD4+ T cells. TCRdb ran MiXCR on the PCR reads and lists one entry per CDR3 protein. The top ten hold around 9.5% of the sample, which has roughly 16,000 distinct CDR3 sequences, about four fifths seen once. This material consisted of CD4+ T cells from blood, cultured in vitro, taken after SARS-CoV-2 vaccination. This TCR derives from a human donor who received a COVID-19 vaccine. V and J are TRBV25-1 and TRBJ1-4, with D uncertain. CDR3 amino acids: CASSPLGRSNEKLFF. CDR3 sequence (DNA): TGTGCCAGCAGCCCCTTGGGAAGGAGTAATGAAAAACTGTTTTTT.